A selection of T cell receptor beta chains follows, all from one sample in a study of blood T cell repertoires in COVID-19. This table comes from immunoSEQ multiplex PCR, and its TCRdb copy is limited to in-frame clones, with some not included. Of 35,000 to 40,000 clones in the sample, about four fifths were seen once. The sample taken for sequencing was peripheral blood. These receptors originate from a human donor with acute or convalescent COVID-19. The donor label of this sample is uncertain. Both conserved end residues are part of each CDR3. The order of the fields is V gene, clone size, CDR3 length, J gene, D gene, CDR3 protein, CDR3 DNA. D genes are given only for firm matches. The size entry is marked missing in some rows and otherwise reads once, few, many or a size class.

V gene: TRBV3-1/TRBV3-2
clone size: NA
CDR3 length: 16
J gene: TRBJ2-5
D gene: NA
CDR3 protein: CASSQDPQGPGETQYF
CDR3 DNA: TGTGCCAGCAGCCAAGATCCTCAGGGCCCCGGAGAGACCCAGTACTTC

V gene: TRBV6-2/TRBV6-3
clone size: few
CDR3 length: 15
J gene: TRBJ2-1
D gene: NA
CDR3 protein: CASSYSSDGVNEQFF
CDR3 DNA: TGTGCCAGCAGTTACTCGAGTGACGGGGTTAATGAGCAGTTCTTC

V gene: TRBV6-5
clone size: few
CDR3 length: 13
J gene: TRBJ1-5
D gene: NA
CDR3 protein: CASSRQRNQPQHF
CDR3 DNA: TGTGCCAGCAGTAGACAGAGAAATCAGCCCCAGCATTTT

V gene: TRBV10-2
clone size: NA
CDR3 length: 17
J gene: TRBJ2-7
D gene: NA
CDR3 protein: CASYPGQLGRSPYEQYF
CDR3 DNA: TGCGCCAGCTATCCAGGGCAACTGGGTAGGAGTCCCTACGAGCAGTACTTC

V gene: TRBV6-5
clone size: NA
CDR3 length: 15
J gene: TRBJ1-4
D gene: NA
CDR3 protein: CASRINRASNEKLFF
CDR3 DNA: TGTGCCAGCAGAATAAACAGAGCCTCTAATGAAAAACTGTTTTTT

V gene: TRBV10-2
clone size: NA
CDR3 length: 14
J gene: TRBJ2-7
D gene: TRBD1
CDR3 protein: CASSDPGQGYEQYF
CDR3 DNA: TGCGCCAGCAGTGACCCGGGACAGGGCTACGAGCAGTACTTC

V gene: TRBV18
clone size: NA
CDR3 length: 12
J gene: TRBJ1-2
D gene: NA
CDR3 protein: CASQQGNYGYTF
CDR3 DNA: TGTGCCAGCCAACAGGGAAACTATGGCTACACCTTC

V gene: TRBV14
clone size: NA
CDR3 length: 13
J gene: TRBJ2-7
D gene: NA
CDR3 protein: CASLRTAWNEQYF
CDR3 DNA: TGTGCCAGCCTCCGGACAGCTTGGAACGAGCAGTACTTC

V gene: TRBV3-1/TRBV3-2
clone size: many
CDR3 length: 19
J gene: TRBJ1-1
D gene: NA
CDR3 protein: CASSLRRRRVGFFNTEAFF
CDR3 DNA: TGTGCCAGCAGCCTCCGGAGGCGAAGGGTGGGGTTTTTTAATACTGAAGCTTTCTTT

V gene: TRBV5-1
clone size: NA
CDR3 length: 13
J gene: TRBJ2-2
D gene: NA
CDR3 protein: CASSSLGAGELFF
CDR3 DNA: TGCGCCAGCAGCTCGTTGGGCGCCGGGGAGCTGTTTTTT

V gene: TRBV2
clone size: NA
CDR3 length: 15
J gene: TRBJ1-6
D gene: TRBD1
CDR3 protein: CASRIDRGYNSPLHF
CDR3 DNA: TGTGCCAGCAGGATTGACAGGGGCTATAATTCACCCCTCCACTTT

V gene: TRBV5-6
clone size: NA
CDR3 length: 12
J gene: TRBJ1-2
D gene: NA
CDR3 protein: CASSSQQHGYTF
CDR3 DNA: TGTGCCAGCAGCTCACAACAGCATGGCTACACCTTC

V gene: TRBV11-2
clone size: NA
CDR3 length: 13
J gene: TRBJ2-2
D gene: NA
CDR3 protein: CASSLVQTGELFF
CDR3 DNA: TGTGCCAGCAGCTTAGTACAAACCGGGGAGCTGTTTTTT